Below, 13 T cell receptor beta chains from the same sample are listed, as sequenced in a study of shared clonotypes between healthy human individuals (dated by TCRdb to 2020 to 2021). The library was obtained by the immunoSEQ multiplex PCR assay. TCRdb holds this immuneACCESS table with in-frame rearrangements only. Some clones are missing; in checked studies, unresolved V genes explain under half, and the rest has no known cause. Across this sample there are some 700,000 clones, with 90% seen only once. The biggest ten clones account for 34% of the sample. Sequenced input: memory CD8+ T cells from PBMCs. In the paper's terms, the cell subset or site label means: CD45RO+ cells pooled with CCR7-negative TemRA cells. The receptors shown here come from a man between 18 and 29 years old in good health. Some clones in this sample may be carry-over from other donors' samples.

The chain employs TRBV5-1 and TRBJ1-2; perhaps TRBD1 as D (5 bases). CDR1 and CDR2 (germline): SGHRS, YFSETQ. The CDR3 contains 15 residues. The V gene lost 4 bases and the J gene lost 1 base, with 14 bases spanning the gap. For the CDR3, the DNA is TGCGCCAGCAGCGACCCACGGGACCTTAACTATGGCTACACCTTC. Translated, it gives CASSDPRDLNYGYTF.

This sequence joins TRBV7-9 and TRBJ2-2, with D possibly being TRBD1 (6 bases). CDR3 length equals 16 residues. Between the trimmed V and J ends, which lost 6 bases and 1 base, there was a span of 15 bases. Germline assignment: CDR1 SEHNR and CDR2 FQNEAQ (reference sequence). CDR3 DNA: TGTGCCAGCAGGGGACAAGGGGTGGAGAACACCGGGGAGCTGTTTTTT. Protein: CASRGQGVENTGELFF.

V is TRBV2 and J is TRBJ2-7, with D possibly matching TRBD2 (5 bases). V gave up 2 bases and J gave up 2 bases, with 13 bases separating them. Germline V lookup: CDR1 SNHLY, CDR2 FYNNEI. This CDR3 has 15 amino acids. CDR3 bases: TGTGCCAGCAGTGAAAGAGGGCGGCGGCCCTACGAGCAGTACTTC. It encodes CASSERGRRPYEQYF.

The chain has TRBV10-3 and TRBJ2-3, with TRBD2 identical over 13 bases. This CDR3 spans 17 amino acids. J gave up 2 bases and V 6 bases, and 8 bases lay outside the gene matches. The germline V gene encodes CDR1 ENHRY and CDR2 SYGVKD. DNA for the CDR3: TGTGCCATCAGAAGCGTCGGGACTAGCGGGAACACAGATACGCAGTATTTT. Protein product: CAIRSVGTSGNTDTQYF.

V is TRBV6-5 and J is TRBJ2-7, with a possible D match to TRBD1 (5 bases). Per the germline V gene, CDR1 is MNHEY and CDR2 is SVGAGI. V was clipped by 5 bases and J by 3 bases, with 11 bases between them. The CDR3 consists of 13 residues. CDR3 sequence reads: CASSDRQNYEQYF. The CDR3 bases are TGTGCCAGCAGTGACCGACAGAACTACGAGCAGTACTTC.

CDR3: CASSSYSGPKDNEQFF. The CDR3 DNA sequence: TGTGCCAGCAGTAGTTATAGCGGGCCCAAGGACAATGAGCAGTTCTTC. This sequence joins TRBV27 and TRBJ2-1, with TRBD2 identical over 7 bases. CDR1 and CDR2 from the germline V gene are MNHEY and SMNVEV (reference sequence). V lost 5 bases to trimming and J lost 5 bases; unmatched junction nucleotides: 12. CDR3 length: 16 amino acids.

The CDR3 protein is CASSITPDDYEQYF. CDR3 sequence (DNA): TGTGCCAGTAGTATAACCCCCGATGACTACGAGCAGTACTTC. The J gene is TRBJ2-7, the V gene TRBV19; no definite D call. The V gene's germline CDR1 is LNHDA and CDR2 SQIVND (reference sequence). V was trimmed by 2 bases and J by 3 bases, leaving 11 bases between them. This CDR3 comprises 14 residues.

Only one count was recorded for this clone. The V call is TRBV5-3, the J call TRBJ1-1, with TRBD1 matching over 9 bases. TRBV5-3 is known as an ORF, though its function is uncertain. V lost 4 bases and J lost 11; bases outside the gene matches: 21. The CDR3 is 17 residues long. The CDR3 loop reads CARSNPRDRVWGDVAFF. In nucleotides, the CDR3 is TGTGCCAGAAGCAACCCGCGGGACAGGGTATGGGGGGATGTGGCTTTCTTT.

This clone showed up just once. V and J are TRBV4-3 and TRBJ2-1, with D hard to call. The V end was cut by 1 base, the J end by 9 bases, with 10 bases between. CDR1 is LGHNA, CDR2 YSLEER, per germline. This CDR3 spans 13 amino acids. The DNA of the CDR3 is TGCGCCAGCAGCCAAGTAGAAGGTGGTGAGCAGTTCTTC. The encoded protein is CASSQVEGGEQFF.

The genes are TRBV19 and TRBJ1-2; unclear D gene. Germline CDR1 reads LNHDA; CDR2 reads SQIVND (reference sequence). This CDR3 region has 15 residues. Deletions cut 6 bases from V and 2 bases from J, with 16 bases between. Written as DNA, the CDR3 is TGTGCCAGTAGAGGATGGGATGTTCTCAACTATGGCTACACCTTC. Its translation: CASRGWDVLNYGYTF.

The rearrangement uses TRBV7-3 and TRBJ2-5, with 12 bases identical to TRBD2. From germline, CDR1 is SGHTA and CDR2 FQGTGA. This CDR3 spans 18 amino acids. V lost 0 bases, J lost 3 bases, and 8 bases stayed unmatched. CDR3 sequence: CASSLTRLAGGREETQYF. The CDR3 coding sequence is TGTGCCAGCAGCTTAACCCGGCTAGCGGGAGGGCGAGAAGAGACCCAGTACTTC.

The chain carries TRBV15 and TRBJ1-5, with TRBD1 matching over 7 bases. This CDR3 comprises 16 residues. CDR1 and CDR2 (germline): LNHNV, YYDKDF (reference sequence). Losses at the gene ends were 5 bases for V and 0 bases for J; bases not matched to a gene: 7. The CDR3 DNA reads as TGTGCCACCAGCCCCAGGGGGGATTATAGCAATCAGCCCCAGCATTTT. This sequence encodes CATSPRGDYSNQPQHF.

Of note for this clone: Other nucleotide sequences in the sample specify the same CDR3. This rearrangement joins TRBV9 to TRBJ1-5; D is ambiguous. The CDR3 runs 13 residues. Germline V gives CDR1 SGDLS, CDR2 YYNGEE. Trimming removed 2 bases from V and 0 bases from J, with 3 bases in between. CDR3 protein: CASSVSSNQPQHF. The CDR3 DNA is TGTGCCAGCAGCGTGTCTAGCAATCAGCCCCAGCATTTT.